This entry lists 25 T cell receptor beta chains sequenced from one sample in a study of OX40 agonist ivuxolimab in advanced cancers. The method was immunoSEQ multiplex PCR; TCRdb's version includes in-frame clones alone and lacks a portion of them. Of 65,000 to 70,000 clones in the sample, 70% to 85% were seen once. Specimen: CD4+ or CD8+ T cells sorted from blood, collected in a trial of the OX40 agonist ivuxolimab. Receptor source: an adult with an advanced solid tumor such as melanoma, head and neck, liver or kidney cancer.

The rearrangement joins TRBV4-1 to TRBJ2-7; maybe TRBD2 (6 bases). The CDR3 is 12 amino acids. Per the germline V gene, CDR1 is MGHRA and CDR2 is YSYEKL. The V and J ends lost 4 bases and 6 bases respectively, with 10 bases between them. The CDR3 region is CASSPRESEQYV. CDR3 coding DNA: TGCGCCAGCAGCCCCCGGGAGAGCGAGCAGTACGTC.

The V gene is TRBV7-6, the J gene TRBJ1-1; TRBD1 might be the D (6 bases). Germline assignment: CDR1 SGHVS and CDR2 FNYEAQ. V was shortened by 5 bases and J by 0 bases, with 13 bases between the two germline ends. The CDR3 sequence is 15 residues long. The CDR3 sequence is CASSLTDSMNTEAFF. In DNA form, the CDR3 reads TGTGCCAGCAGCCTTACGGACAGCATGAACACTGAAGCTTTCTTT.

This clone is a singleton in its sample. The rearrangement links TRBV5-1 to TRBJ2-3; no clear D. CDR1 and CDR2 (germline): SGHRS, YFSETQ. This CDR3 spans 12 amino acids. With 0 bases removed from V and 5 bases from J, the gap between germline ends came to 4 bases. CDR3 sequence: CASSLGGDTQYF. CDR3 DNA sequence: TGCGCCAGCAGCTTGGGGGGAGATACGCAGTATTTT.

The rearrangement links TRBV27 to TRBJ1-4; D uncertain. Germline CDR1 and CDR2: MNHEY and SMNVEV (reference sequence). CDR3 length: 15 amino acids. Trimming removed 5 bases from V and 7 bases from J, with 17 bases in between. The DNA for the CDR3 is TGTGCCAGCAGTCCTCTGGGCGGATACCTTGAAAAACTGTTTTTT. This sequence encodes CASSPLGGYLEKLFF.

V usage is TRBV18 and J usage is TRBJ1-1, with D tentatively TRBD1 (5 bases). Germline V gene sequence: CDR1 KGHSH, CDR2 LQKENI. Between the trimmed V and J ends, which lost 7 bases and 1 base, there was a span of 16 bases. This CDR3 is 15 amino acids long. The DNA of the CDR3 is TGTGCCAGCTATAAGTCGGGACCGCCGAACACTGAAGCTTTCTTT. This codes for CASYKSGPPNTEAFF.

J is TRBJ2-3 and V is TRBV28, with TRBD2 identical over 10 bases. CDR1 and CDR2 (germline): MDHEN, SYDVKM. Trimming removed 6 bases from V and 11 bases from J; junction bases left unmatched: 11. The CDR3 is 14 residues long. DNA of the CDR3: TGTGCCAGCAGGGGAGCGGGAGGGGGACGTGGGCAGTATTTT. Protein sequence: CASRGAGGGRGQYF.

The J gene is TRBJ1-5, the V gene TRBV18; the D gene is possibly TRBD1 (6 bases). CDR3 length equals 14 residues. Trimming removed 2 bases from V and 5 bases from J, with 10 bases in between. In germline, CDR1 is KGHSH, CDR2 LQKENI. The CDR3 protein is CASSPYRDDQPQHF. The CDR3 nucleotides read TGTGCCAGCTCACCATACAGGGACGATCAGCCCCAGCATTTT.

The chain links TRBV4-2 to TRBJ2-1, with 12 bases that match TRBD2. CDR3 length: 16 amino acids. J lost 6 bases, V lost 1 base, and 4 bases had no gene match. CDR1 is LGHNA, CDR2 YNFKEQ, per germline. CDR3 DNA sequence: TGTGCCAGCAGCCAAGTACTAGCGGGGGGATCCAATGAGCAGTTCTTC. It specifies CASSQVLAGGSNEQFF.

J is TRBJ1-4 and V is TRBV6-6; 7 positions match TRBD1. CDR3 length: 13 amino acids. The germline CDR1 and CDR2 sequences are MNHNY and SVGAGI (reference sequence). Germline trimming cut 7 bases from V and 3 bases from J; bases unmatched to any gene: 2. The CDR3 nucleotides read TGTGCCAGCAAGGGACAGCCTAATGAAAAACTGTTTTTT. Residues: CASKGQPNEKLFF.

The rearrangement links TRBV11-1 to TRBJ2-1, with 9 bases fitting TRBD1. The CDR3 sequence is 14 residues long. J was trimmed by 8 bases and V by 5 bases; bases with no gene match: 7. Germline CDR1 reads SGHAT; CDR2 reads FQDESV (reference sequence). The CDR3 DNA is TGTGCCAGCAGCACCCGGACAGGGGACGATGAGCAGTTCTTC. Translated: CASSTRTGDDEQFF.

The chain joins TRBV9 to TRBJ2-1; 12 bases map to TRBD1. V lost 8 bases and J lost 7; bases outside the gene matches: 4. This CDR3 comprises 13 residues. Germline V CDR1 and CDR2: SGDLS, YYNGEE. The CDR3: CASTGQGANEQFF. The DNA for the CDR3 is TGTGCCAGTACGGGACAGGGGGCTAATGAGCAGTTCTTC.

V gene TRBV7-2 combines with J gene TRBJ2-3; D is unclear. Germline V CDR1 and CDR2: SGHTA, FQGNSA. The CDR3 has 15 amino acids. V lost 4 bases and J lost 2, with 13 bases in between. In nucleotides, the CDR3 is TGTGCCAGCAGCTCCGACGGCGGCTCCACAGATACGCAGTATTTT. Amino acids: CASSSDGGSTDTQYF.

The CDR3 is CASSVGDASNQPQHF. The CDR3 DNA reads TGTGCCAGCAGTGTGGGTGACGCTAGCAATCAGCCCCAGCATTTT. The chain uses TRBV2 and TRBJ1-5, with D uncertain. Germline CDR1 SNHLY, CDR2 FYNNEI. The CDR3 consists of 15 residues. The V end was cut by 4 bases, the J end by 0 bases, with 10 bases between.

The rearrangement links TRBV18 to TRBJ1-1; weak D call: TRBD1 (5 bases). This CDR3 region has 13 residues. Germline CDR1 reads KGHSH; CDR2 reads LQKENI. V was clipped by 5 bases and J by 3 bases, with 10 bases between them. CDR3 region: CASSEGLDTEAFF. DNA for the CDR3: TGTGCCAGCTCAGAGGGACTTGACACTGAAGCTTTCTTT.

The CDR3 DNA follows: TGTGCCAGAAGCTTGTTTACCGCCATGAACACTGAAGCTTTCTTT. Its translation: CARSLFTAMNTEAFF. V and J are TRBV5-3 and TRBJ1-1; D gene unclear. TRBV5-3 has ORF status, its function being uncertain. CDR3 length: 15 amino acids. V lost 1 base to trimming and J lost 0 bases, with 10 bases between them.

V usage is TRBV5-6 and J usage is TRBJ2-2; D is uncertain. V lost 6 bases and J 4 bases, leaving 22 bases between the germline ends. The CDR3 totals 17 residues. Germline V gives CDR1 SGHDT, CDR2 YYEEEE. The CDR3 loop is CASTTLLGLAGTGELFF. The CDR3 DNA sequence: TGTGCCAGCACCACCCTCCTCGGGCTTGCAGGCACCGGGGAGCTGTTTTTT.

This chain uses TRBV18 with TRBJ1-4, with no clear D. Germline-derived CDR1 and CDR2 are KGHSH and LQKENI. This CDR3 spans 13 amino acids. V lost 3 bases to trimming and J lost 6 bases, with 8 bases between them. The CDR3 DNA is TGTGCCAGCTCACCCTGGGGTTATGAAAAACTGTTTTTT. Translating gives CASSPWGYEKLFF.

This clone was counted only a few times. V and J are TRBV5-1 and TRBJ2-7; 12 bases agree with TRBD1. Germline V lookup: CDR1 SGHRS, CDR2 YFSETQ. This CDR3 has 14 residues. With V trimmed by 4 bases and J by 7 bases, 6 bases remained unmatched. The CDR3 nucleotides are TGCGCCAGCAGCGGGGGACAGGGGGCGTGGGAGCAGTACTTC. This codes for CASSGGQGAWEQYF. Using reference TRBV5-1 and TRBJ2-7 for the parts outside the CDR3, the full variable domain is KAGVTQTPRYLIKTRGQQVTLSCSPISGHRSVSWYQQTPGQGLQFLFEYFSETQRNKGNFPGRFSGRQFSNSRSEMNVSTLELGDSALYLCASSGGQGAWEQYFGPGTRLTVT.

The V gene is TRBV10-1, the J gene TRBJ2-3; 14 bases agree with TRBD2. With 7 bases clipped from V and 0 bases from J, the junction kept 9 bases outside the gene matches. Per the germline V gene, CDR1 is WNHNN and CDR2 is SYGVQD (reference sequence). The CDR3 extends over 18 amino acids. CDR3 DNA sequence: TGCGCCAGCATGGGACTAGCGGGGGTCTCTCCTAGCACAGATACGCAGTATTTT. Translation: CASMGLAGVSPSTDTQYF.

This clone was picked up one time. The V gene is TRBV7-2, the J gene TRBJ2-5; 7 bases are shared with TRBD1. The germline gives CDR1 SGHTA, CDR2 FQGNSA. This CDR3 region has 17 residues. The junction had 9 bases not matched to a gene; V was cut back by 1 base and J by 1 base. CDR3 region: CASSLGVTTGSQETQYF. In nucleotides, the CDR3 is TGTGCCAGCAGCTTAGGCGTAACGACAGGGAGCCAAGAGACCCAGTACTTC.

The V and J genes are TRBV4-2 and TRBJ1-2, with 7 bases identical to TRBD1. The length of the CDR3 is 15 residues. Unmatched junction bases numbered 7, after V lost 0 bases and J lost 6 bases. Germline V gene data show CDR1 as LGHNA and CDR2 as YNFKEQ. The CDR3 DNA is TGTGCCAGCAGCCAAGAGATCAGGACAGGCGATGGCTACACCTTC. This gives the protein CASSQEIRTGDGYTF.

The CDR3 sequence is CASSPDRTDTDTQYF. The DNA for the CDR3 is TGTGCCAGCTCACCAGACAGAACAGACACAGATACGCAGTATTTT. V usage is TRBV18 and J usage is TRBJ2-3; D might be TRBD1 (5 bases). The germline CDR1 and CDR2 sequences are KGHSH and LQKENI. Trimming removed 2 bases from V and 2 bases from J, with 11 bases in between. The CDR3 length is 15 residues.

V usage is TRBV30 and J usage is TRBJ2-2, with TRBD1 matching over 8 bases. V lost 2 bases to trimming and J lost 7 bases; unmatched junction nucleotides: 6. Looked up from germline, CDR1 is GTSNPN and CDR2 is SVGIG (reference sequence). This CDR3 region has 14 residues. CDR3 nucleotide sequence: TGTGCCTGGAGTATCCAGGGGGCCAGCGGGGAGCTGTTTTTT. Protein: CAWSIQGASGELFF.

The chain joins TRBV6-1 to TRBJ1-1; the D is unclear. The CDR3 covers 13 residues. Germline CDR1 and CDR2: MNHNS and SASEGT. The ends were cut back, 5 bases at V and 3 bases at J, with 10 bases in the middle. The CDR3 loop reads CASSQSRDTEAFF. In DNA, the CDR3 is TGTGCCAGCAGTCAGTCGAGGGACACTGAAGCTTTCTTT.

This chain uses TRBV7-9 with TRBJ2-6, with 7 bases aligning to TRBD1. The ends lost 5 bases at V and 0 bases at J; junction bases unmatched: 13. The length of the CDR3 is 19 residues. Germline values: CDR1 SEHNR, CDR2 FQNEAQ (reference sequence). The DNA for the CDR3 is TGTGCCAGCAGCCAGAGTGGCGACAGGGCCTACTCTGGGGCCAACGTCCTGACTTTC. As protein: CASSQSGDRAYSGANVLTF.